Listed here are 3 T cell receptor beta chains from one sample, sequenced in a study of response to subunit inactivated influenza vaccine. TCRdb ran MiXCR on the RT-PCR reads and lists one entry per CDR3 protein. The data contain about 570,000 distinct CDR3 sequences, approximately 10% of them singletons. These same records also appear under a second study, on T cells expressing NK-cell markers. From that study: Synthesis of TCR beta cDNA relied on 5'RACE template switching carrying UMIs.

The starting material was PBMCs from blood, obtained on the day of vaccination. All receptors derive from a man in his fifties or sixties who received an inactivated influenza vaccine.

The sample holds many counts of this clonotype. The chain carries TRBV5-8 and TRBJ2-3; possibly TRBD1 for D (5 bases). The CDR3 runs 16 residues. Trimming shortened V by 0 bases and J by 2 bases, and 13 bases separated the two germline ends. The germline V gene has CDR1 SGHTS and CDR2 YDEGEE. The CDR3 is CASSLEQVSYTDTQYF. In DNA, the CDR3 is TGTGCCAGCAGCTTGGAACAGGTCTCCTACACAGATACGCAGTATTTT.

This clonotype came up many times. This chain joins TRBV5-1 and TRBJ2-2; TRBD1 aligns across 9 bases. CDR3 length: 15 amino acids. V lost 4 bases and J lost 7; bases outside the gene matches: 8. From germline, CDR1 is SGHRS and CDR2 YFSETQ. CDR3 nucleotide sequence: TGCGCCAGCAGCCCCCAGGGACAGGGCCTCGGGGAGCTGTTTTTT. This codes for CASSPQGQGLGELFF.

The chain uses TRBV29-1 and TRBJ2-7, with a weak D call TRBD2 (6 bases). The CDR3 runs 14 residues. Germline assignment: CDR1 SQVTM and CDR2 ANQGSEA. V was clipped by 6 bases and J by 7 bases, with 22 bases between them. The chain's CDR3 is CSVSFRGTSEEQYF. The CDR3 nucleotides are TGCAGCGTGAGCTTCCGCGGGACCTCGGAAGAGCAGTACTTC.